One and the same sample provided the 24 T cell receptor beta chains below, sequenced in a study of beta chain features in type 1 diabetes. Study-wide points: Patients with Type 1 diabetes showed moderately but significantly shorter TCRB CDR3s in all four CD4+ subsets.

These receptors are not linked to any known antigen. TCRB transcripts that were expressed got sequenced, as all of the isolated RNA had been reverse transcribed. Using immunoSEQ multiplex PCR, the repertoire was profiled, and TCRdb retains in-frame clones only, with some absent. The data show fewer than 450,000 clones, roughly 12% seen once. The sample consisted of naive CD4+ T cells from blood. The receptor source for this set is a woman between 18 and 30 years old with type 1 diabetes.

V gene TRBV30 combines with J gene TRBJ1-3; tentatively, D is TRBD1 (6 bases). The CDR3 is 14 amino acids. Trimming pared 0 bases from V and 6 bases from J, leaving 12 bases between. CDR1 GTSNPN and CDR2 SVGIG come from the germline V gene (reference sequence). The DNA of the CDR3 is TGTGCCTGGAGTGTGGGGGGGCTTGAAAACACCATATATTTT. Its protein product is CAWSVGGLENTIYF.

There are a few counts of this clone. The chain couples TRBV18 to TRBJ1-5; 8 bases line up with TRBD1. V was pared by 3 bases and J by 5 bases, with 9 bases of the junction left unmatched. The CDR3 consists of 16 residues. Germline CDR1 KGHSH, CDR2 LQKENI. DNA for the CDR3: TGTGCCAGCTCACCTCTCGGGCAGGGGGCGGATCAGCCCCAGCATTTT. Amino acid sequence: CASSPLGQGADQPQHF.

This chain connects TRBV9 to TRBJ2-1, with a weak D call TRBD1 (6 bases). This CDR3 is 14 amino acids long. V gave up 8 bases and J gave up 9 bases, with 21 bases separating them. Germline V CDR1 and CDR2: SGDLS, YYNGEE. In nucleotides, the CDR3 is TGTGCCAGTCGGACGAACTCAGGGGTTGGTGAGCAGTTCTTC. Its protein is CASRTNSGVGEQFF.

The rearrangement joins TRBV7-8 to TRBJ2-6, with TRBD1 identical over 9 bases. V lost 5 bases, J lost 2 bases, and 7 bases stayed unmatched. Germline-derived CDR1 and CDR2 are SGHVS and FQNEAQ. CDR3 length: 17 residues. The CDR3 region is CASSTYRGQAGANVLTF. The CDR3 bases are TGTGCCAGCAGCACATACAGGGGGCAGGCTGGGGCCAACGTCCTGACTTTC.

DNA of the CDR3: TGTGCCAGCAGCCCCGGGAGTGACTATGGCTACACCTTC. It translates to CASSPGSDYGYTF. The chain links TRBV28 to TRBJ1-2; D remains ambiguous. Per germline, CDR1 MDHEN and CDR2 SYDVKM. The CDR3 sequence is 13 residues long. The V gene lost 6 bases and the J gene lost 3 bases, with 11 bases spanning the gap.

The chain joins TRBV28 to TRBJ1-1; weak D call: TRBD1 (5 bases). The CDR3 has 13 residues. Per germline, CDR1 MDHEN and CDR2 SYDVKM. Trimming cost V 7 bases and J 0 bases, with 9 bases left between them. The CDR3 loop reads CASNKDMNTEAFF. In nucleotides, the CDR3 is TGTGCCAGCAACAAGGACATGAACACTGAAGCTTTCTTT.

This clone was seen only a few times. This chain connects TRBV10-3 to TRBJ2-2; D gene unclear. Germline CDR1 ENHRY, CDR2 SYGVKD. The CDR3 runs to 16 residues. Trimming removed 1 base from V and 0 bases from J, with 9 bases in between. The CDR3 loop reads CAISELPPANTGELFF. The DNA for the CDR3 is TGTGCCATCAGTGAGTTACCGCCGGCGAACACCGGGGAGCTGTTTTTT.

As concerns this clone: The identical CDR3 is also encoded by other nucleotide sequences in the sample. The gene calls are TRBV7-9 and TRBJ2-3; D is unclear. Trimming removed 1 base from V and 2 bases from J, with 4 bases in between. This CDR3 is built from 13 residues. The germline V gene has CDR1 SEHNR and CDR2 FQNEAQ (reference sequence). The chain's CDR3 is CASSLGLTDTQYF. DNA of the CDR3: TGTGCCAGCAGCTTAGGTCTCACAGATACGCAGTATTTT.

The V gene is TRBV7-8, the J gene TRBJ1-2, with D possibly matching TRBD1 (6 bases). The CDR3 is 15 residues long. The V gene lost 5 bases and the J gene lost 2 bases, with 15 bases spanning the gap. Germline loops: CDR1 SGHVS, CDR2 FQNEAQ. CDR3 protein: CASSRGWGLNYGYTF. The CDR3 region has the DNA TGTGCCAGCAGCCGAGGGTGGGGGCTGAACTATGGCTACACCTTC.

This clone was picked up a small number of times. J is TRBJ1-2 and V is TRBV5-4; tentative D call: TRBD1 (5 bases). The CDR3 contains 13 residues. Per the germline V gene, CDR1 is SGHNT and CDR2 is YYREEE (reference sequence). The V end lost 0 bases, the J end lost 3 bases, and 6 bases lay between the germline ends. CDR3 sequence reads: CASSLGGDYGYTF. For the CDR3, the DNA is TGTGCCAGCAGCTTGGGGGGCGACTATGGCTACACCTTC.

The table lists this clone with a few counts. The chain combines TRBV29-1 with TRBJ2-1, with 7 positions matching TRBD2. Germline V gene data show CDR1 as SQVTM and CDR2 as ANQGSEA. There are 14 residues in the CDR3. The trim removed 7 bases at V and 0 bases at J, leaving 6 bases unmatched. The DNA for the CDR3 is TGCAGCGAAGTTGGCGGGAGCTCCTACAATGAGCAGTTCTTC. It translates to CSEVGGSSYNEQFF.

The chain couples TRBV7-2 to TRBJ1-2; 7 bases agree with TRBD1. This CDR3 comprises 14 residues. Trimming cost V 1 base and J 6 bases; bases outside gene matches: 5. In germline, CDR1 is SGHTA, CDR2 FQGNSA. CDR3 DNA: TGTGCCAGCAGCTTAGATAGGAGGGGGCATGGCTACACCTTC. Translating it yields CASSLDRRGHGYTF.

In regard to this clone: The same CDR3 can be traced to other DNA sequences in this sample. V gene TRBV30 combines with J gene TRBJ2-1; 8 bases agree with TRBD2. The CDR3 contains 16 residues. Germline loops: CDR1 GTSNPN, CDR2 SVGIG (reference sequence). Unmatched junction bases numbered 11, after V lost 3 bases and J lost 4 bases. The CDR3 nucleotides are TGTGCCTGGAGCCCCTCACTAGCGGAGACGTACAATGAGCAGTTCTTC. This codes for CAWSPSLAETYNEQFF.

This clone has a single count. V usage is TRBV4-3 and J usage is TRBJ1-1; D uncertain. The CDR3 extends over 14 amino acids. Germline lookup yields CDR1 LGHNA and CDR2 YSLEER. Trimming left V 2 bases short and J 2 bases short, with 9 bases between. The CDR3 DNA reads TGCGCCAGCAGCCAAATCCAGGAAAACACTGAAGCTTTCTTT. Amino acid sequence: CASSQIQENTEAFF.

This clone was seen only a few times. The chain combines TRBV29-1 with TRBJ2-7; 7 bases fit TRBD2. With 7 bases clipped from V and 5 bases from J, the junction kept 8 bases outside the gene matches. The CDR3 runs to 12 residues. CDR1 is SQVTM and CDR2 is ANQGSEA in the germline V gene. The CDR3 coding sequence is TGCAGCGCAGGCGGGAGCGGCAACGAGCAGTACTTC. It codes for CSAGGSGNEQYF.

This chain joins TRBV7-2 and TRBJ2-5; a possible D gene is TRBD2 (5 bases). Germline CDR1 SGHTA, CDR2 FQGNSA. The CDR3 extends over 14 amino acids. The V gene lost 5 bases and the J gene lost 5 bases, with 15 bases spanning the gap. This CDR3 is CASSPWTGEETQYF. The CDR3 DNA reads TGTGCCAGCAGCCCATGGACTGGGGAGGAGACCCAGTACTTC.

The chain uses TRBV5-1 and TRBJ2-7; TRBD1 is a possible D gene (6 bases). Germline V gene sequence: CDR1 SGHRS, CDR2 YFSETQ. Deletions cut 5 bases from V and 5 bases from J, with 20 bases between. This CDR3 spans 15 amino acids. The CDR3 loop reads CASRQFAGARDEQYF. CDR3 DNA: TGCGCCAGCAGACAATTTGCAGGGGCGCGTGACGAGCAGTACTTC.

This clone has more than one count but fewer than ten. The J gene is TRBJ2-1, the V gene TRBV15, with D perhaps matching TRBD2 (5 bases). The CDR3 has 16 amino acids. The V and J ends lost 0 bases and 2 bases respectively, with 11 bases between them. In germline, CDR1 is LNHNV, CDR2 YYDKDF (reference sequence). Written as DNA, the CDR3 is TGTGCCACCAGCAGAGATTTAGCGCTACCCTACAATGAGCAGTTCTTC. Amino acid sequence: CATSRDLALPYNEQFF.

The V gene is TRBV5-1, the J gene TRBJ2-2; D gene uncertain. Per the germline V gene, CDR1 is SGHRS and CDR2 is YFSETQ. Trimming pared 6 bases from V and 5 bases from J, leaving 17 bases between. CDR3 length equals 15 residues. The CDR3: CASKQSRVETGELFF. CDR3 sequence (DNA): TGCGCCAGCAAGCAGAGTAGAGTGGAGACCGGGGAGCTGTTTTTT.

V is TRBV2 and J is TRBJ2-5; tentative D call: TRBD2 (5 bases). Trimming removed 4 bases from V and 1 base from J, with 7 bases in between. Germline lookup yields CDR1 SNHLY and CDR2 FYNNEI. There are 13 residues in the CDR3. CDR3 loop: CASSGEIQETQYF. The CDR3 nucleotides read TGTGCCAGCAGTGGGGAGATCCAAGAGACCCAGTACTTC.

This clone turned up a few times. The chain links TRBV11-2 to TRBJ2-1; 7 nucleotides match TRBD2. CDR3 length equals 12 residues. V was pared by 6 bases and J by 6 bases, with 2 bases of the junction left unmatched. The germline CDR1 and CDR2 sequences are SGHAT and FQNNGV. CDR3 nucleotides: TGTGCCAGCAGACTAGCGTCCAATGAGCAGTTCTTC. It translates to CASRLASNEQFF. The full variable domain, rest sourced from reference TRBV11-2 and TRBJ2-1, is EAGVAQSPRYKIIEKRQSVAFWCNPISGHATLYWYQQILGQGPKLLIQFQNNGVVDDSQLPKDRFSAERLKGVDSTLKIQPAKLEDSAVYLCASRLASNEQFFGPGTRLTVL.

The V call is TRBV4-1, the J call TRBJ2-7; TRBD1 is a possible D gene (5 bases). Germline V gives CDR1 MGHRA, CDR2 YSYEKL. The CDR3 totals 15 residues. V was clipped by 1 base and J by 4 bases, with 14 bases between them. Here the CDR3 reads CASSQVQAVLYEQYV. CDR3 bases: TGCGCCAGCAGCCAAGTACAGGCGGTTTTGTACGAGCAGTACGTC.

The CDR3, as DNA: TGTGCCTGGAGTCCAGGGGGGAGCTATGGCTACACCTTC. This encodes CAWSPGGSYGYTF. The chain combines TRBV30 with TRBJ1-2, with TRBD1 identical over 7 bases. CDR1 is GTSNPN and CDR2 is SVGIG in the germline V gene (reference sequence). CDR3 length equals 13 residues. After removal of 2 bases from V and 4 bases from J, the junction contained 4 bases not matched to a gene. Supplemented by reference TRBV30 and TRBJ1-2, the full variable domain reads SQTIHQWPATLVQPVGSPLSLECTVEGTSNPNLYWYRQAAGRGLQLLFYSVGIGQISSEVPQNLSASRPQDRQFILSSKKLLLSDSGFYLCAWSPGGSYGYTFGSGTRLTVV.

The genes are TRBV5-6 and TRBJ1-2; no firm D call. The CDR3 sequence is 13 residues long. Germline lookup yields CDR1 SGHDT and CDR2 YYEEEE. V lost 0 bases to trimming and J lost 8 bases, with 11 bases between them. CDR3 protein: CASSLERLRGYTF. DNA of the CDR3: TGTGCCAGCAGCTTGGAACGCTTGCGGGGCTACACCTTC.